This entry lists 9 T cell receptor beta chains sequenced from one sample in a study of PD-L1 blockade in urothelial cancer. This table comes from immunoSEQ multiplex PCR, and its TCRdb copy is limited to in-frame clones, with some not included. The sample yields approximately 79,000 clones, 85% to 95% seen once. The time point denotes: peripheral blood 6 weeks after treatment start. The sample consisted of PBMCs, taken around atezolizumab (anti-PD-L1) treatment. The receptors derive from a woman of 80 years or more with urothelial cancer.

The chain combines TRBV29-1 with TRBJ2-1; TRBD2 matches at 10 bases. In germline, CDR1 is SQVTM, CDR2 ANQGSEA. V dropped 7 bases and J dropped 4; count of bases not matched to a gene: 10. This CDR3 spans 15 amino acids. The CDR3 loop reads CSAALGLAVYNEQFF. DNA for the CDR3: TGCAGCGCAGCTTTAGGACTAGCGGTTTACAATGAGCAGTTCTTC.

The chain has TRBV19 and TRBJ1-4, with 8 bases matching TRBD1. The V and J ends lost 4 bases and 0 bases, in that order; junction bases with no gene match: 4. The CDR3 loop spans 16 amino acids. CDR1 and CDR2 (germline): LNHDA, SQIVND (reference sequence). DNA for the CDR3: TGTGCCAGTAGTAACGACAGGGGTGCAACTAATGAAAAACTGTTTTTT. Protein: CASSNDRGATNEKLFF.

This chain uses TRBV6-1 with TRBJ2-7, with D possibly being TRBD1 (6 bases). Germline V CDR1 and CDR2: MNHNS, SASEGT. The germline V and J ends were trimmed by 4 bases and 2 bases, with 15 bases remaining between them. CDR3 length: 15 amino acids. The DNA for the CDR3 is TGTGCCAGCAGTGCCTCTCCGGACAGAGCCTACGAGCAGTACTTC. Translated, it gives CASSASPDRAYEQYF.

J is TRBJ1-5 and V is TRBV18; possible D gene TRBD1, 6 bases. Germline CDR1 KGHSH, CDR2 LQKENI. The CDR3 extends over 17 amino acids. V lost 2 bases and J lost 0, with 14 bases in between. This CDR3 is CASSPGQSSYSNQPQHF. Written as DNA, the CDR3 is TGTGCCAGCTCACCAGGACAGTCTTCTTATAGCAATCAGCCCCAGCATTTT.

This chain connects TRBV5-1 to TRBJ2-1, with D perhaps matching TRBD2 (6 bases). There are 16 residues in the CDR3. V lost 0 bases and J 9 bases, leaving 19 bases between the germline ends. CDR1 is SGHRS and CDR2 is YFSETQ in the germline V gene. The CDR3 region has the DNA TGCGCCAGCAGCTTGGATCCCGGGGGTGGTAAGGGTGAGCAGTTCTTC. It yields the protein CASSLDPGGGKGEQFF.

The chain couples TRBV2 to TRBJ2-2, with TRBD1 matching over 9 bases. Trimming cost V 6 bases and J 3 bases; bases outside gene matches: 5. This CDR3 has 15 residues. Per the germline V gene, CDR1 is SNHLY and CDR2 is FYNNEI. The CDR3 DNA follows: TGTGCCAGCAGGGGGACAGGGATGGACACCGGGGAGCTGTTTTTT. Translating gives CASRGTGMDTGELFF.

The chain has TRBV9 and TRBJ2-1, with 11 bases lining up with TRBD2. The CDR3 loop spans 15 amino acids. Germline CDR1 is SGDLS and CDR2 is YYNGEE. V shed 0 bases and J 10 bases; nucleotides not matched to a gene: 6. The CDR3 sequence is CASSVDLAGGTEQFF. CDR3 bases: TGTGCCAGCAGCGTAGATTTAGCGGGAGGGACCGAGCAGTTCTTC.

The V gene is TRBV28, the J gene TRBJ2-1; D possibly corresponds to TRBD1 (6 bases). V was pared by 3 bases and J by 5 bases, with 14 bases between. This CDR3 is built from 15 residues. The germline V gene encodes CDR1 MDHEN and CDR2 SYDVKM. In nucleotides, the CDR3 is TGTGCCAGCAGTTTTACCCGGGACACCAACAATGAGCAGTTCTTC. Its translation is CASSFTRDTNNEQFF.

This clone was detected a few times. This chain joins TRBV4-2 and TRBJ2-1; D is possibly TRBD2 (6 bases). The CDR3 contains 17 residues. Germline CDR1 reads LGHNA; CDR2 reads YNFKEQ. V lost 1 base to trimming and J lost 2 bases, with 15 bases between them. The CDR3, as DNA: TGTGCCAGCAGCCAAGGAAATCGGGAGCCCACCTACAATGAGCAGTTCTTC. Its translation is CASSQGNREPTYNEQFF.